This TCR beta chain was documented in a study of blood T cell repertoires in COVID-19 (TCRdb year 2020). With respect to the entire study: Collaborator samples came from the United States, Italy and Spain and covered acute and convalescent phases of COVID-19. A freely available public database, intended as a resource for researchers studying the immune response to SARS-CoV-2, is where the repertoires were released. A de-identified subject ID, COVID-19 status, age in years and sex were almost always included in the sample metadata. Where available, HLA class I and class II types were obtained from metadata supplied by the sample provider rather than from assay-based typing. The prospective study material was composed of cDNA or gDNA derived from T cells, B-cell-depleted T cells, or PBMCs. The dataset comprised deeply sampled blood TCRbeta repertoires from subjects exposed to, actively infected with, or recovered from COVID-19. Samples came from the ongoing ImmuneRACE study (first 160 participants) plus 1,254 subjects from 6 global collaborators. Overall results and qualifications from the work: Clinical and demographic metadata were provided uncurated, with the amount varying by source and participant.

TCRbeta CDR3 regions were amplified from genomic DNA using the immunoSEQ Assay, a bias-controlled multiplex PCR. The original methods were these. The number of nucleated cells in each sample was estimated from the amplification of reference gene primers within the assay. To quantify the absolute abundance of each unique TCRbeta CDR3 rearrangement, sequence reads were collapsed and filtered. For each sample, productive Simpson clonality was calculated as the square root of Simpson's diversity index across productive rearrangements. Not all clones reach the TCRdb copy of this immuneACCESS table, which keeps in-frame sequences only. Checked studies attribute under half of the gap to unresolved V genes and leave the rest unexplained. From that table come the V and J calls and clone size; the DNA was used to work out D and trimming. The sample yields hundreds of thousands of clones; 80% were counted once. In total, the top ten clones hold about 7.2% of the sample.

Participants in the prospective study were aged about 18 to 90 years, lived in 24 United States geographic areas, and enrolled through a virtual design. In the prospective study, cohorts were assigned on the basis of participant-reported clinical history obtained from a screening survey and a study questionnaire. Mobile phlebotomists in the prospective study collected whole blood, serum and a nasopharyngeal or oropharyngeal swab from every participant. Prospective study participants could optionally give additional blood draws and questionnaires over an approximately 2-month period. Blood samples from the prospective study were shipped frozen or at room temperature prior to DNA extraction. This clone appeared once. The antigen this receptor binds is unknown. Per-base qualities were not stored, and no clone one base away is much larger. The germline V gene (reference sequence) supplies CDR1 LNHDA and CDR2 SQIVND. V and J are truncated by 7 bases and 0 bases respectively, leaving an intervening sequence of 4 bases. Its CDR3 holds 13 amino acids, cysteine through phenylalanine. This entry keeps only the CDR3 DNA: 39 bases, framed from base 1.

Sequencing used PBMCs or T cells enriched from blood (not recorded which). Recombination connected TRBV19 to TRBJ1-6; no D gene is confidently identified. This sequence was found in a woman between 35 and 50 years old with acute COVID-19. The DNA is TGTGCCAGTATGAGCTCCTATAATTCACCCCTCCACTTT. Translated, this gives CASMSSYNSPLHF.